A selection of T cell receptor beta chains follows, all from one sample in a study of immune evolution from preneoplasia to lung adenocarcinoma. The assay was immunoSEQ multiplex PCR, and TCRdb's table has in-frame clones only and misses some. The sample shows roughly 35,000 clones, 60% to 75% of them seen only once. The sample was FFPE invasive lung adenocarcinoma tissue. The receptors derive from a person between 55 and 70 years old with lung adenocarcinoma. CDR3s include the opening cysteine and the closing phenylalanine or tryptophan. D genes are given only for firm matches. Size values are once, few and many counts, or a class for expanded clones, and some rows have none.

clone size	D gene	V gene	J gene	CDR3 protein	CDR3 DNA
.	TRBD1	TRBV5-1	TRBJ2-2	CASSDLRTGTAGELFF	TGCGCCAGCTCCGACCTCAGGACAGGGACCGCCGGGGAGCTGTTTTTT
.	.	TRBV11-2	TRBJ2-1	CASSLGLGGGIDNEQFF	TGTGCCAGCAGCTTAGGTTTGGGGGGAGGTATAGACAATGAGCAGTTCTTC
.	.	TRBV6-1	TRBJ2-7	CASRRSFYEQYF	TGTGCCAGCAGACGATCGTTCTACGAGCAGTACTTC
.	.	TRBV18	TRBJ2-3	CATIPHSTDTQYF	TGTGCCACGATCCCCCACAGCACAGATACGCAGTATTTT
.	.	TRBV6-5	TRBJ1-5	CASSPDSPSQPQHF	TGTGCCAGCAGTCCGGACAGCCCGTCTCAGCCCCAGCATTTT
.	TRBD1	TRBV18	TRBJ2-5	CASSPRGRLQETQYF	TGTGCCAGCTCACCAAGGGGGCGTTTGCAAGAGACCCAGTACTTC
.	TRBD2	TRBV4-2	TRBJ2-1	CASSQGRAQVTYNEQFF	TGTGCCAGCAGCCAGGGGAGGGCCCAGGTGACCTACAATGAGCAGTTCTTC
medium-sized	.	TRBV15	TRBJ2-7	CATSRVGLGDEQYF	TGTGCCACCAGCAGAGTAGGACTGGGCGACGAGCAGTACTTC
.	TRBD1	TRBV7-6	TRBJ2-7	CASSRGQGATEQYF	TGTGCCAGCAGCCGGGGACAGGGGGCGACCGAGCAGTACTTC
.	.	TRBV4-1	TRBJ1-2	CASSQAMGDNYGYTF	TGCGCCAGCAGCCAAGCTATGGGCGATAACTATGGCTACACCTTC
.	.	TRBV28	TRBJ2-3	CASSFPQSGRDTQYF	TGTGCCAGCAGTTTCCCCCAAAGCGGCCGGGATACGCAGTATTTT
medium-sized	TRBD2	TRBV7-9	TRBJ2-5	CASSRGGFETQYF	TGTGCCAGCAGCCGGGGGGGATTTGAGACCCAGTACTTC
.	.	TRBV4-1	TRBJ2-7	CASSQDRGRPYEQYF	TGCGCCAGCAGCCAAGATCGGGGCAGGCCCTACGAGCAGTACTTC
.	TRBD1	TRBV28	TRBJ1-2	CASSPSPRGRGYGYTF	TGTGCCAGCAGTCCATCCCCCAGGGGGCGCGGCTATGGCTACACCTTC
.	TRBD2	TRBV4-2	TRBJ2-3	CASTPGGGTDTQYF	TGTGCCAGCACCCCGGGGGGGGGCACAGATACGCAGTATTTT
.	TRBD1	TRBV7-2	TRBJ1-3	CASSPQAGTGRNTIYF	TGTGCCAGCAGCCCCCAAGCCGGGACAGGAAGAAACACCATATATTTT
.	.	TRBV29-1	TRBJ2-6	CSVEGRSSGANVLTF	TGCAGCGTTGAAGGTAGGAGCTCTGGGGCCAACGTCCTGACTTTC
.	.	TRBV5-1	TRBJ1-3	CASSGSSGNTIYF	TGCGCCAGCAGTGGGAGCTCTGGAAACACCATATATTTT
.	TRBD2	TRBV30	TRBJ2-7	CAWRKLAGGHEQYF	TGTGCCTGGAGGAAACTAGCGGGAGGGCACGAGCAGTACTTC
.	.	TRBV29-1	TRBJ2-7	CSVGSPRGSVREQYF	TGCAGCGTTGGGAGCCCGAGGGGGTCGGTTCGCGAGCAGTACTTC
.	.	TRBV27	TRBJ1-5	CASSPNEARRNQPQHF	TGTGCCAGCAGCCCGAATGAGGCCCGGCGCAATCAGCCCCAGCATTTT
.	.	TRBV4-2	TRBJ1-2	CASSQGGGGLVYGYTF	TGTGCCAGCAGCCAAGGGGGAGGAGGGCTTGTCTATGGCTACACCTTC
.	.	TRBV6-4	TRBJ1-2	CASSDSEYGYTF	TGTGCCAGCAGTGACTCGGAGTATGGCTACACCTTC
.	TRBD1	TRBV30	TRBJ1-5	CAWSGQGPLRQPQHF	TGTGCCTGGAGTGGACAGGGGCCACTTCGGCAGCCCCAGCATTTT
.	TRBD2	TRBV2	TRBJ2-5	CASSEGRRLAGDQETQYF	TGTGCCAGCAGTGAAGGGAGGAGGCTAGCGGGAGACCAAGAGACCCAGTACTTC
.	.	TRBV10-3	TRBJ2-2	CAISALEGLGELFF	TGTGCCATCAGTGCCCTTGAGGGACTGGGGGAGCTGTTTTTT
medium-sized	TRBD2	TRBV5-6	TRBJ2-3	CASSLGTSGSTDTQYF	TGTGCCAGCAGCTTAGGGACTAGCGGGAGCACAGATACGCAGTATTTT
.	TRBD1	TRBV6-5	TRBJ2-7	CASSYSGTAYEQYF	TGTGCCAGCAGTTACTCCGGGACAGCCTACGAGCAGTACTTC
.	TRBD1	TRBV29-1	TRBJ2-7	CSVPGQGEYEQYF	TGCAGCGTTCCGGGACAGGGTGAATACGAGCAGTACTTC
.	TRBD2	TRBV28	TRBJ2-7	CASSPQTSPFYEQYF	TGTGCCAGCAGTCCCCAGACTAGCCCTTTTTACGAGCAGTACTTC
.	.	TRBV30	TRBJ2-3	CAWSVTTDTQYF	TGTGCCTGGAGTGTGACGACAGATACGCAGTATTTT
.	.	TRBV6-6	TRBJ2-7	CAPRYEQYF	TGTGCCCCCCGATACGAGCAGTACTTC
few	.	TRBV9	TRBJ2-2	CASSASPGGELFF	TGTGCCAGCAGCGCGAGCCCGGGAGGGGAGCTGTTTTTT
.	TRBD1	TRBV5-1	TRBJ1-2	CASSLGGQGAGYTF	TGCGCCAGCAGCTTGGGGGGACAGGGCGCCGGCTACACCTTC
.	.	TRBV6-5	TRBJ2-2	CASSYGPTGELFF	TGTGCCAGCAGTTACGGACCCACCGGGGAGCTGTTTTTT
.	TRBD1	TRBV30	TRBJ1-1	CAWRGTARARVMNTEAFF	TGTGCCTGGAGAGGGACAGCTCGGGCGAGAGTGATGAACACTGAAGCTTTCTTT
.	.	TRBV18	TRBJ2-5	CASSPQIGTGETQYF	TGTGCCAGCTCACCACAGATCGGCACTGGGGAGACCCAGTACTTC
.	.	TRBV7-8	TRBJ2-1	CASSKDWNNEQFF	TGTGCCAGCAGCAAGGACTGGAACAATGAGCAGTTCTTC
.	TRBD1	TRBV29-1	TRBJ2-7	CSVEVAGQGTGQYF	TGCAGCGTTGAAGTGGCAGGACAGGGGACCGGGCAGTACTTC
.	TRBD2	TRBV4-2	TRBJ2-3	CASSQVGTSGSTDTQYF	TGTGCCAGCAGCCAAGTGGGGACTAGCGGTAGCACAGATACGCAGTATTTT
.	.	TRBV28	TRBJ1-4	CASSFPLAARFF	TGTGCCAGCAGTTTCCCCCTGGCTGCACGGTTTTTT
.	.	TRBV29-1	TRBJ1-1	CSVEETGAEAFF	TGCAGCGTTGAAGAAACCGGGGCTGAAGCTTTCTTT
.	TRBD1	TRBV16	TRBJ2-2	CASSQRQGAGELFF	TGTGCCAGCAGCCAACGTCAGGGGGCCGGGGAGCTGTTTTTT
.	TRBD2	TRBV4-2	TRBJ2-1	CASSQEQGLAGYNEQFF	TGTGCCAGCAGCCAAGAACAGGGACTAGCGGGCTACAATGAGCAGTTCTTC
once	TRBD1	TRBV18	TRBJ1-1	CASSPDRDTEAFF	TGTGCCAGCTCACCGGACAGGGACACTGAAGCTTTCTTT
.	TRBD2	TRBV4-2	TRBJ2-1	CASSPQGTSGIYNEQFF	TGTGCCAGCAGCCCCCAGGGGACTAGCGGGATCTACAATGAGCAGTTCTTC
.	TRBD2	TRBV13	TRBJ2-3	CASSLRFRRERGVVSTDTQYF	TGTGCCAGCAGCTTACGTTTCCGGCGGGAGAGGGGTGTTGTTAGCACAGATACGCAGTATTTT
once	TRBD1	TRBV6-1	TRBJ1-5	CASSSTGEEGQPQHF	TGTGCCAGCAGTTCTACAGGGGAGGAGGGTCAGCCCCAGCATTTT
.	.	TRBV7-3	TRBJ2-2	CASNLTELNTGELFF	TGTGCCAGCAATTTGACAGAGTTGAACACCGGGGAGCTGTTTTTT
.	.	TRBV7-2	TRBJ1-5	CASSTWTEQPQHF	TGTGCCAGCAGTACCTGGACAGAACAGCCCCAGCATTTT
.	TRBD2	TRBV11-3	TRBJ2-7	CASSLGTSGSEQYF	TGTGCCAGCAGCTTAGGGACTAGCGGGAGCGAGCAGTACTTC
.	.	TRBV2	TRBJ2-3	CASRNRATVTDTQYF	TGTGCCAGCAGGAACAGGGCGACTGTCACAGATACGCAGTATTTT
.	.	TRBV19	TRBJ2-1	CASSIFRAFSYNEQFF	TGTGCCAGTAGTATATTCAGGGCCTTCTCCTACAATGAGCAGTTCTTC
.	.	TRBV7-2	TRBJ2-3	CASSLLFYGDTQYF	TGTGCCAGCAGCTTACTCTTTTACGGCGATACGCAGTATTTT